This T cell receptor beta chain was profiled in a study of blood T cell repertoires in COVID-19. The authors' processing: Scientists estimated how many nucleated cells there were by amplifying reference gene primers. Generated by immunoSEQ multiplex PCR, the TCRdb table keeps only in-frame clones and is missing some. The D gene and trimming were derived from the DNA, and the V and J assignments and clone size from that table. The sample lists around 300,000 clones; 88% were seen once. This TCR was sampled from a woman aged 50 to 60 who had recovered from COVID-19. The sequenced sample was PBMCs or T cells enriched from blood (not recorded which).

In DNA, the CDR3 is TGTGCCAGCAGAGGGACAGAATATAGCAATCAGCCCCAGCATTTT. Its translation is CASRGTEYSNQPQHF. The V gene is TRBV6-5, the J gene TRBJ1-5, with 7 nucleotides matching TRBD1. V gave up 6 bases and J gave up 0 bases; unmatched junction bases: 5. Per germline, CDR1 MNHEY and CDR2 SVGAGI. This CDR3 has 15 residues.